This record looks at one T cell receptor (beta chain) sequence and its context. Antigen unknown. Compared with germline, one end of the junction differs, possibly owing to a read error. The sample comes from a study of tumor-infiltrating lymphocytes in primary liver carcinoma. General observations from the study: Only about 7-24% of top clones occurred in every one of the five tumor regions.

From about 530 ng total RNA, TCR beta cDNA was generated with a primer in the constant region. Amplification in three nested multiplex PCR rounds with slightly modified ARM-PCR gave rise to TCR beta libraries. Use of TRBV1-TRBV30 forward primers with a C-beta reverse primer characterized the first two PCR rounds, which lasted about 9 cycles each. TCRdb itself ran the multiplex PCR reads through MiXCR, one entry per CDR3 protein. The table lists 60,000 to 90,000 distinct CDR3 sequences, over 60% of them singletons, with approximately 30% in the top ten. Joint extraction of RNA and DNA used roughly 20-32 mg of bulk tissue that was unsorted. The study sampled five separate regions from each tumor. The CDR3 contains 16 residues. Germline V gives CDR1 SGHNT, CDR2 YYREEE (reference sequence).

This sequence joins TRBV5-4 and TRBJ2-5; 8 bases fit TRBD1. The clonotype was recovered from a man in his forties with primary liver carcinoma and hepatitis B virus infection. Sequencing was carried out using liver tumor tissue from sampling region 4. Subset of the sample: tumor region T4, right-lateral pole. The DNA for the CDR3 is TGTGCCAGCGGCTTGGCCCAGGGGGCTGGGCGAGAGACCCAGTACTTC. Translation gives CASGLAQGAGRETQYF.